These 20 T cell receptor beta chains share one sample of origin, sequenced in a study of a mutant IDH1 vaccine in newly diagnosed glioma (dated by TCRdb to about 2021). The label giving this sample's time point can be read as: week 11, during vaccination. A 20-mer mutant IDH1 peptide at 300 micrograms in Montanide made up each vaccine dose, which was injected subcutaneously together with topical imiquimod. Libraries came from the immunoSEQ multiplex PCR assay. TCRdb obtained this table from immuneACCESS and retained in-frame rearrangements with V and J assigned. These tables miss some clones; where compared with another copy, unresolved V genes account for less than half of the shortfall, and the remainder is unexplained. This sample comprises approximately 61,000 clones, under 90% of them detected only once. Jointly, the top ten make up approximately 6% of the sample. Antigen specificity for these receptors is unknown.

The sequenced sample was PBMCs, obtained from a glioma patient whose treatment included an IDH1 peptide vaccine. The receptors derive from a man aged 50 or older with glioma.

The genes are TRBV28 and TRBJ2-2, with D possibly TRBD2 on 5 matching bases. The CDR3 is made up of 14 amino acids. Germline loops: CDR1 MDHEN, CDR2 SYDVKM. V lost 3 bases and J lost 4, with 9 bases in between. The CDR3 spells CASSLGVTTGELFF. CDR3 bases: TGTGCCAGCAGTTTGGGAGTGACCACCGGGGAGCTGTTTTTT.

The V call is TRBV23-1, the J call TRBJ2-5, with 9 bases fitting TRBD1. TRBV23-1 is an ORF; its function is uncertain. V shed 2 bases, J shed 1 base, and the junction held 8 bases outside the gene matches. The CDR3 totals 17 residues. As DNA, the CDR3 is TGCGCCAGCAGTCAAATAGTCGGGACAGGGACCCAAGAGACCCAGTACTTC. Protein sequence: CASSQIVGTGTQETQYF.

The J gene is TRBJ1-4, the V gene TRBV7-8; D may be TRBD1 (5 bases). CDR1 SGHVS and CDR2 FQNEAQ come from the germline V gene. Trimming shortened V by 1 base and J by 10 bases, and 22 bases separated the two germline ends. CDR3 length: 17 residues. CDR3: CASSLGLRKKVGGKLFF. Here the CDR3 DNA reads TGTGCCAGCAGCTTAGGGCTGAGAAAGAAGGTGGGGGGAAAACTGTTTTTT.

This clone was found once. The J gene is TRBJ1-2, the V gene TRBV10-3, with D unresolved. This CDR3 has 13 residues. Germline V gives CDR1 ENHRY, CDR2 SYGVKD. With 3 bases removed from V and 3 bases from J, the gap between germline ends came to 8 bases. CDR3 in amino acids: CAISEVWDYGYTF. CDR3 DNA: TGTGCCATCAGTGAAGTATGGGACTATGGCTACACCTTC.

The table lists this clone with a count of one. The chain combines TRBV6-6 with TRBJ2-7; 8 bases agree with TRBD1. The V gene's germline CDR1 is MNHNY and CDR2 SVGAGI (reference sequence). The V gene end was trimmed by 6 bases and the J gene end by 3 bases; junction bases not matched to a gene: 10. The CDR3 has 15 residues. CDR3 in amino acids: CASSQPDRDGYEQYF. In DNA, the CDR3 is TGTGCCAGCAGCCAACCGGACAGGGACGGCTACGAGCAGTACTTC.

The genes are TRBV10-3 and TRBJ2-3, with TRBD2 matching over 10 bases. The CDR3 has 16 amino acids. J was trimmed by 4 bases and V by 10 bases; bases with no gene match: 14. The germline CDR1 and CDR2 sequences are ENHRY and SYGVKD. The CDR3 DNA reads as TGTGCCACCCAAGCGGGAGGGCCGGTAGCCGCAGATACGCAGTATTTT. It encodes CATQAGGPVAADTQYF.

The J gene is TRBJ2-5, the V gene TRBV2; 8 bases align to TRBD1. The length of the CDR3 is 15 residues. Trimming at V came to 5 bases and at J to 5 bases, leaving 10 bases not matched to a gene. In germline, CDR1 is SNHLY, CDR2 FYNNEI. The CDR3 spells CASSLSSQGAETQYF. The CDR3, as DNA: TGTGCCAGCAGTTTGAGTAGTCAGGGGGCTGAGACCCAGTACTTC.

This chain uses TRBV7-9 with TRBJ2-7; no clear D gene. V was cut by 5 bases and J by 3 bases, with 17 bases left in between. The length of the CDR3 is 15 residues. Germline V lookup: CDR1 SEHNR, CDR2 FQNEAQ (reference sequence). In DNA, the CDR3 is TGTGCCAGCAGCCCAAGGCGCCGGCATTACTACGAGCAGTACTTC. This encodes CASSPRRRHYYEQYF.

This chain links TRBV10-3 with TRBJ1-1; D call uncertain. Germline CDR1 reads ENHRY; CDR2 reads SYGVKD. Trimming left V 5 bases short and J 4 bases short, with 14 bases between. There are 14 residues in the CDR3. CDR3 protein: CAISMGELGTEAFF. The CDR3 bases are TGTGCCATCAGTATGGGAGAATTGGGCACTGAAGCTTTCTTT.

This clone is medium-sized within its sample. The rearrangement links TRBV7-2 to TRBJ1-3; possibly TRBD1 for D (5 bases). Germline V gene lookup returns CDR1 SGHTA and CDR2 FQGNSA. Trimming pared 8 bases from V and 4 bases from J, leaving 9 bases between. There are 12 residues in the CDR3. CDR3 DNA sequence: TGTGCCAGCCGGGGCCGGGGAAACACCATATATTTT. As protein: CASRGRGNTIYF.

This clone is a singleton in its sample. For the CDR3, the DNA is TGTGCCAGCAGCTACAACGGCGGAGAGGCTGGAAACACCATATATTTT. Protein sequence: CASSYNGGEAGNTIYF. V gene TRBV11-2 combines with J gene TRBJ1-3; D is unclear. Germline V gene sequence: CDR1 SGHAT, CDR2 FQNNGV. V dropped 4 bases and J dropped 2 bases, with 15 bases sitting between them. The CDR3 spans 16 residues.

J is TRBJ2-5 and V is TRBV7-9; 12 bases are shared with TRBD1. Germline CDR1 SEHNR, CDR2 FQNEAQ (reference sequence). This CDR3 comprises 16 residues. With V trimmed by 4 bases and J by 5 bases, 8 bases remained unmatched. The CDR3 region is CASSSSGTGGRETQYF. The CDR3 DNA reads as TGTGCCAGCAGCTCCTCCGGGACAGGGGGCCGGGAGACCCAGTACTTC.

The gene calls are TRBV29-1 and TRBJ2-7, with 9 bases lining up with TRBD1. The germline gives CDR1 SQVTM, CDR2 ANQGSEA. V was clipped by 2 bases and J by 9 bases; unmatched bases: 2. The CDR3 is 11 amino acids. The CDR3 loop reads CSVETGGWQYF. The CDR3 nucleotides are TGCAGCGTTGAAACAGGGGGCTGGCAGTACTTC.

The rearrangement uses TRBV5-1 and TRBJ1-2; D gene unclear. V was pared by 1 base and J by 0 bases, with 10 bases between. CDR1 SGHRS and CDR2 YFSETQ come from the germline V gene. The CDR3 contains 15 residues. CDR3 bases: TGCGCCAGCAGCTTGTTACGGGATTCTAACTATGGCTACACCTTC. Residues: CASSLLRDSNYGYTF.

The V call is TRBV2, the J call TRBJ2-5; D gene unclear. V was trimmed by 6 bases and J by 2 bases, leaving 13 bases between them. Germline loops: CDR1 SNHLY, CDR2 FYNNEI. The CDR3 contains 14 residues. CDR3 DNA: TGTGCCAGCAGCCCTTATCCGGAGCAAGAGACCCAGTACTTC. Translated: CASSPYPEQETQYF.

The rearrangement links TRBV13 to TRBJ2-3; D is unclear. Germline V gives CDR1 PRHDT, CDR2 FYEKMQ (reference sequence). The length of the CDR3 is 16 residues. Deletions cut 4 bases from V and 0 bases from J, with 14 bases between. CDR3 sequence (DNA): TGTGCCAGCAGCTCATTCCGGACGGCTAGCACAGATACGCAGTATTTT. Protein: CASSSFRTASTDTQYF.

The rearrangement links TRBV5-1 to TRBJ2-7, with D possibly TRBD1 on 6 matching bases. The CDR3 extends over 14 amino acids. Germline V gives CDR1 SGHRS, CDR2 YFSETQ. The V and J ends lost 2 bases and 6 bases respectively, with 15 bases between them. The CDR3 reads CASSFTGSSLEQYF. DNA of the CDR3: TGCGCCAGCAGCTTTACAGGGTCGTCGCTCGAGCAGTACTTC.

This clone was observed a single time. The V and J genes are TRBV2 and TRBJ2-7; D not certain. The CDR3 totals 13 residues. Trimming took 7 bases from V and 5 from J, leaving 15 bases between them. The germline gives CDR1 SNHLY, CDR2 FYNNEI. This CDR3 is CASTWSEVNEQYF. The CDR3 DNA reads as TGTGCCAGCACCTGGAGTGAAGTCAACGAGCAGTACTTC.

The J gene is TRBJ1-2, the V gene TRBV11-2; D ambiguous. V was trimmed by 0 bases and J by 5 bases, leaving 10 bases between them. CDR3 length: 14 amino acids. Germline V gives CDR1 SGHAT, CDR2 FQNNGV. DNA of the CDR3: TGTGCCAGCAGCTTAGATCTCAGGCTGTATGGCTACACCTTC. It yields the protein CASSLDLRLYGYTF. The full variable domain, completed using reference TRBV11-2 and TRBJ1-2, is EAGVAQSPRYKIIEKRQSVAFWCNPISGHATLYWYQQILGQGPKLLIQFQNNGVVDDSQLPKDRFSAERLKGVDSTLKIQPAKLEDSAVYLCASSLDLRLYGYTFGSGTRLTVV.

CDR3: CASSYGPGAEAFF. The CDR3 bases are TGTGCCAGCAGTTACGGCCCGGGAGCTGAAGCTTTCTTT. The J gene is TRBJ1-1, the V gene TRBV27; D is unresolved. Trimming stripped 4 bases from V and 6 bases from J, with 12 bases between. CDR1 and CDR2 from the germline V gene are MNHEY and SMNVEV (reference sequence). The CDR3 runs to 13 residues.